This passage covers 19 T cell receptor beta chains from one sample sequenced in a study of patients and donors after allogeneic stem cell transplantation (TCRdb year 2020). Library preparation employed RT-PCR. The run used a NextSeq 550. TCRdb reprocessed the public reads (quality trimming at Q25 with fastp, clone calling with MiXCR) and kept in-frame beta chains. Identical CDR3 protein sequences are pooled into one entry, listed with their most common genes and DNA. The sample has about a million distinct CDR3 sequences on record, roughly 17% of them singletons. The biggest ten clones account for about 6% of the sample. The sample was blood, either unsorted or a sorted T cell fraction (not recorded which). The receptors originated from a human donor who was either an allogeneic HSCT recipient or a stem cell or donor lymphocyte infusion donor (not recorded which). It is not recorded whose cells these are; they may come from a transplant donor.

V and J are TRBV10-3 and TRBJ1-3; TRBD1 matches at 8 bases. V lost 2 bases and J lost 4; bases outside the gene matches: 7. CDR3 length equals 16 residues. Per germline, CDR1 ENHRY and CDR2 SYGVKD. The chain's CDR3 is CAISEPRTGSGNTIYF. The CDR3 nucleotides read TGTGCCATCAGTGAGCCCCGGACAGGGTCCGGAAACACCATATATTTT.

The gene calls are TRBV24-1 and TRBJ2-5; 14 bases align to TRBD2. Trimming cost V 9 bases and J 9 bases; bases outside gene matches: 2. Looked up from germline, CDR1 is KGHDR and CDR2 is SFDVKD. The CDR3 loop spans 12 amino acids. CDR3 DNA: TGTGCCACCGGGACTAGCGGGAGAGCCCAGTACTTC. Protein: CATGTSGRAQYF.

The chain uses TRBV6-1 and TRBJ2-7; 12 positions agree with TRBD2. Germline V gene lookup returns CDR1 MNHNS and CDR2 SASEGT. V shed 4 bases, J shed 3 bases, and the junction held 4 bases outside the gene matches. This CDR3 spans 15 amino acids. CDR3 amino acids: CASSGWTSGDYEQYF. CDR3 DNA: TGTGCCAGCAGTGGGTGGACTAGCGGGGACTACGAGCAGTACTTC.

This clonotype was picked up a small number of times. This chain uses TRBV12-3 or TRBV12-4 with TRBJ2-3; 12 bases are shared with TRBD2. The V gene end was trimmed by 3 bases and the J gene end by 1 base; junction bases not matched to a gene: 8. This CDR3 is built from 18 residues. The CDR3 spells CASSFWLAGGRGTDTQYF. The CDR3 DNA reads as TGTGCCAGCAGTTTTTGGCTAGCGGGAGGGCGGGGCACAGATACGCAGTATTTT.

The chain couples TRBV6-1 to TRBJ1-5; D might be TRBD1 (5 bases). The CDR3 sequence is 14 residues long. With 7 bases removed from V and 4 bases from J, the gap between germline ends came to 14 bases. From germline, CDR1 is MNHNS and CDR2 SASEGT. The CDR3 loop is CASMSQGRNQPQHF. As DNA, the CDR3 is TGTGCCAGCATGTCCCAGGGCCGAAATCAGCCCCAGCATTTT.

CDR3 in DNA: TGTGCCAGCACAAACAATCCTGCCTACAGGCGCGATGAGCAGTTCTTC. Protein sequence: CASTNNPAYRRDEQFF. This rearrangement joins TRBV19 to TRBJ2-1; D might be TRBD1 (5 bases). V lost 9 bases to trimming and J lost 8 bases, with 26 bases between them. The CDR3 loop spans 16 amino acids. In germline, CDR1 is LNHDA, CDR2 SQIVND (reference sequence).

This clonotype was detected only a few times. This chain links TRBV7-2 with TRBJ2-7, with TRBD2 matching 7 bases. The CDR3 covers 15 residues. V lost 0 bases to trimming and J lost 0 bases; unmatched junction nucleotides: 2. CDR1 is SGHTA, CDR2 FQGNSA, per germline. CDR3 in amino acids: CASSLAGTTSYEQYF. The DNA of the CDR3 is TGTGCCAGCAGCTTAGCCGGGACTACCTCCTACGAGCAGTACTTC.

This clonotype has a count of ten or more. J is TRBJ1-5 and V is TRBV7-2; a possible D gene is TRBD1 (6 bases). Germline V gene sequence: CDR1 SGHTA, CDR2 FQGNSA. This CDR3 region has 13 residues. Trimming removed 6 bases from V and 7 bases from J, with 13 bases in between. CDR3: CASSLRGGQPQHF. CDR3 bases: TGTGCCAGCAGTTTAAGGGGGGGGCAGCCCCAGCATTTT. Together with reference TRBV7-2 and TRBJ1-5, the CDR3 gives the full variable domain: GAGVSQSPSNKVTEKGKDVELRCDPISGHTALYWYRQSLGQGLEFLIYFQGNSAPDKSGLPSDRFSAERTGGSVSTLTIQRTQQEDSAVYLCASSLRGGQPQHFGDGTRLSIL.

This clonotype was counted only a few times. The CDR3 nucleotides are TGTGCCAGCAGTCTCGACAGGGTGATCTATGGCTACACCTTC. Protein: CASSLDRVIYGYTF. The V gene is TRBV12-3 or TRBV12-4, the J gene TRBJ1-2; 7 bases are a match to TRBD1. The CDR3 runs to 14 residues. The ends lost 5 bases at V and 4 bases at J; junction bases unmatched: 7.

This clonotype was seen only a few times. This chain links TRBV2 with TRBJ2-6, with D perhaps matching TRBD1 (5 bases). Deletions cut 11 bases from V and 4 bases from J, with 12 bases between. Looked up from germline, CDR1 is SNHLY and CDR2 is FYNNEI. This CDR3 region has 13 residues. The CDR3 spells CAFRVTGANVLTF. CDR3 coding DNA: TGTGCCTTCAGGGTAACAGGGGCCAACGTCCTGACTTTC.

The chain is built from TRBV12-3 or TRBV12-4 and TRBJ1-3; a weak D match, TRBD1 (6 bases). V lost 3 bases to trimming and J lost 3 bases, with 18 bases between them. This CDR3 contains 17 residues. The CDR3 region has the DNA TGTGCCAGCAGTTTCCACTCCAAGACAGGATTTGGAAACACCATATATTTT. Residues: CASSFHSKTGFGNTIYF.

The table lists this clonotype with many counts. The rearrangement joins TRBV5-1 to TRBJ1-4, with D unresolved. Trimming shortened V by 0 bases and J by 14 bases, and 14 bases separated the two germline ends. The CDR3 is 13 amino acids. Germline values: CDR1 SGHRS, CDR2 YFSETQ. The CDR3 here is CASSLEGNGILFF. The CDR3 DNA follows: TGCGCCAGCAGCTTGGAGGGAAACGGGATTCTGTTTTTT.

The rearrangement links TRBV6-5 to TRBJ2-7; 12 nucleotides match TRBD2. After removal of 4 bases from V and 2 bases from J, the junction contained 6 bases not matched to a gene. This CDR3 has 16 residues. The V gene's germline CDR1 is MNHEY and CDR2 SVGAGI. The chain's CDR3 is CASSFRTSGDPYEQYF. The CDR3 DNA is TGTGCCAGCAGTTTTCGGACTAGCGGGGATCCCTACGAGCAGTACTTC.

In this sample, this clonotype turned up a few times. The rearrangement links TRBV2 to TRBJ2-6; 7 bases map to TRBD1. Looked up from germline, CDR1 is SNHLY and CDR2 is FYNNEI. The CDR3 loop spans 17 amino acids. V shed 2 bases, J shed 0 bases, and the junction held 4 bases outside the gene matches. Here the CDR3 reads CASSERGQTSGANVLTF. The CDR3 DNA reads TGTGCCAGCAGTGAAAGGGGACAGACCTCTGGGGCCAACGTCCTGACTTTC. The full variable domain, in which reference TRBV2 and TRBJ2-6 provide the parts outside the CDR3, is EPEVTQTPSHQVTQMGQEVILRCVPISNHLYFYWYRQILGQKVEFLVSFYNNEISEKSEIFDDQFSVERPDGSNFTLKIRSTKLEDSAMYFCASSERGQTSGANVLTFGAGSRLTVL.

This clonotype has only a few counts. The gene calls are TRBV7-2 and TRBJ2-5, with unresolved D. The CDR3 loop spans 14 amino acids. CDR1 is SGHTA, CDR2 FQGNSA, per germline. Trimming removed 1 base at V and 1 base at J, with 7 bases between. CDR3 sequence reads: CASSLGWTQETQYF. DNA of the CDR3: TGTGCCAGCAGCTTAGGTTGGACCCAAGAGACCCAGTACTTC.

This clonotype was counted between two and nine times. V is TRBV3-1 and J is TRBJ1-1; 9 nucleotides agree with TRBD1. The J segment lost 3 bases and the V segment lost 4 bases, leaving 6 bases of the junction unmatched. Germline lookup yields CDR1 LGHDT and CDR2 YNNKEL (reference sequence). The CDR3 spans 15 residues. The DNA for the CDR3 is TGTGCCAGCAGCCCGGGACAGGGTGGAGACACTGAAGCTTTCTTT. Protein product: CASSPGQGGDTEAFF.

This clonotype was seen a few times. The chain carries TRBV30 and TRBJ1-5; the match to TRBD1 covers 8 bases. CDR1 is GTSNPN, CDR2 SVGIG, per germline (reference sequence). V shed 3 bases and J 2 bases; nucleotides not matched to a gene: 9. The CDR3 length is 16 residues. The CDR3 spells CAWRPQGEIGNQPQHF. The CDR3 coding sequence is TGTGCCTGGAGACCACAGGGGGAGATCGGCAATCAGCCCCAGCATTTT.

This clonotype appeared once. The chain is built from TRBV7-9 and TRBJ2-1; D is ambiguous. Trimming took 5 bases from V and 9 from J, leaving 11 bases between them. Germline V CDR1 and CDR2: SEHNR, FQNEAQ (reference sequence). CDR3 length: 12 residues. Here the CDR3 DNA reads TGTGCCAGCAGCCCGCCAAACGGTGAGCAGTTCTTC. This gives the protein CASSPPNGEQFF.

This clonotype was counted a few times. V usage is TRBV5-1 and J usage is TRBJ2-7; maybe TRBD1 (5 bases). Germline loops: CDR1 SGHRS, CDR2 YFSETQ. This CDR3 region has 13 residues. V was shortened by 2 bases and J by 5 bases, with 11 bases between the two germline ends. This chain's CDR3 is CASSLGRVNEQYF. The DNA for the CDR3 is TGCGCCAGCAGCTTAGGCAGGGTCAACGAGCAGTACTTC.